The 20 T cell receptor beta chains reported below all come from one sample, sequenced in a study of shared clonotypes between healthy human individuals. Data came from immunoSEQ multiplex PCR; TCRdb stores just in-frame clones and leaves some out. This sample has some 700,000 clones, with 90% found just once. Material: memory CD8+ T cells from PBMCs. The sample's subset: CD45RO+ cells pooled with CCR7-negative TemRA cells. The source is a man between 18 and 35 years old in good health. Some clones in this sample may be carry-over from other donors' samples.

The CDR3 region is CASSWVSEQFF. CDR3 coding DNA: TGTGCCAGTAGTTGGGTCAGTGAGCAGTTCTTC. The chain carries TRBV19 and TRBJ2-1, with D unclear. Germline lookup yields CDR1 LNHDA and CDR2 SQIVND (reference sequence). V lost 5 bases to trimming and J lost 9 bases, with 8 bases between them. This CDR3 region has 11 residues.

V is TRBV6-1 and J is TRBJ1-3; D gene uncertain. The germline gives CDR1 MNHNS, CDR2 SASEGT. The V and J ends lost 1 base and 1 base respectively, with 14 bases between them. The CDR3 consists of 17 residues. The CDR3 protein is CASSEDKGVGSGNTIYF. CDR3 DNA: TGTGCCAGCAGTGAAGATAAGGGCGTAGGGTCTGGAAACACCATATATTTT.

The chain's CDR3 is CASSQAAGGRYGTEAFF. As DNA, the CDR3 is TGCGCCAGCAGCCAAGCGGCAGGGGGCCGTTACGGCACTGAAGCTTTCTTT. V is TRBV4-1 and J is TRBJ1-1; 8 nucleotides line up with TRBD1. CDR1 MGHRA and CDR2 YSYEKL come from the germline V gene. This CDR3 is 17 amino acids long. V shed 1 base and J 4 bases; nucleotides not matched to a gene: 11.

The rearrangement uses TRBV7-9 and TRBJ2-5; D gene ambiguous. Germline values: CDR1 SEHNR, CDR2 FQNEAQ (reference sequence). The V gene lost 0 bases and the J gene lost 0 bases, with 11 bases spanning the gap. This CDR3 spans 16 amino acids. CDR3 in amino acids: CASSLAYGPYQETQYF. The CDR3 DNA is TGTGCCAGCAGCTTAGCGTATGGTCCGTACCAAGAGACCCAGTACTTC.

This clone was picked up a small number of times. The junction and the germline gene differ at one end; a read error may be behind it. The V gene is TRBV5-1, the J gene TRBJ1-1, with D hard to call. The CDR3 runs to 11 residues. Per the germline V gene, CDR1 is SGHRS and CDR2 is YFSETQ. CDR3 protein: CASSSGLSPIF. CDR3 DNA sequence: TGCGCCAGCAGCTCAGGACTCTCACCGATTTTT.

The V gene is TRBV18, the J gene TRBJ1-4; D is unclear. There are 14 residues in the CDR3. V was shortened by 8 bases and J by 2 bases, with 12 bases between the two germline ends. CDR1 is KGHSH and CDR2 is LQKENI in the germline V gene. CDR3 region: CASTPGRTNEKLFF. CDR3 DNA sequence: TGTGCCAGCACCCCGGGAAGGACTAATGAAAAACTGTTTTTT.

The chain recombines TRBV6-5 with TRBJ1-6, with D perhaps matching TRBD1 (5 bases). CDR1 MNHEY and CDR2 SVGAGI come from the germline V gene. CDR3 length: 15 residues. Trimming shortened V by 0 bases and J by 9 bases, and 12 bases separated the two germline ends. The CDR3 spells CASSYSIQGASPLHF. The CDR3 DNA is TGTGCCAGCAGTTACTCGATCCAGGGAGCTTCACCCCTCCACTTT.

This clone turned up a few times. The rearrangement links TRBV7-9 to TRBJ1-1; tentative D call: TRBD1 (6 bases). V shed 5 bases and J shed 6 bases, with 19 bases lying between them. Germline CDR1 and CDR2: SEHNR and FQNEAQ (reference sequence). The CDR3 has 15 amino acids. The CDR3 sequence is CASSLSGAGSAEAFF. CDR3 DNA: TGTGCCAGCAGCCTTTCAGGGGCAGGGAGCGCTGAAGCTTTCTTT.

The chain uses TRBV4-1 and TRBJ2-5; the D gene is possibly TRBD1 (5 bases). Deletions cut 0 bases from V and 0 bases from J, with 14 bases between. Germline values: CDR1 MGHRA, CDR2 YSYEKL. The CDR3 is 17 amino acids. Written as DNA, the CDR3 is TGCGCCAGCAGCCAAGAGGCCCAGGGCTGGTACCAAGAGACCCAGTACTTC. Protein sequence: CASSQEAQGWYQETQYF.

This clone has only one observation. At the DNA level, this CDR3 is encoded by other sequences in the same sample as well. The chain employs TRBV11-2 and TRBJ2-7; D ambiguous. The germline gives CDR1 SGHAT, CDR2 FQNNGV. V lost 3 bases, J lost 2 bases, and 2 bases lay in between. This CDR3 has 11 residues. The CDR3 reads CASSFTYEQYF. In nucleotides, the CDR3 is TGTGCCAGCAGCTTCACCTACGAGCAGTACTTC.

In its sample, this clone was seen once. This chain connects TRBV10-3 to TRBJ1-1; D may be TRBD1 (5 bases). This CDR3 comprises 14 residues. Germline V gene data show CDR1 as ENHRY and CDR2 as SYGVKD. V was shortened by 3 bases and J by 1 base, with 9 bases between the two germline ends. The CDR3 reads CAISDSGPNTEAFF. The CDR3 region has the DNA TGTGCCATCAGTGACTCGGGGCCGAACACTGAAGCTTTCTTT.

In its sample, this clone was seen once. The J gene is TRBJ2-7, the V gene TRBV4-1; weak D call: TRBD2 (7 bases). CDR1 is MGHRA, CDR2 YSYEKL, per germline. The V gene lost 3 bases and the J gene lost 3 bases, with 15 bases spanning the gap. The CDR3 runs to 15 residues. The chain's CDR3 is CASSHSGGGHYEQYF. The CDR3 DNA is TGCGCCAGCAGCCACTCTGGGGGGGGCCACTACGAGCAGTACTTC.

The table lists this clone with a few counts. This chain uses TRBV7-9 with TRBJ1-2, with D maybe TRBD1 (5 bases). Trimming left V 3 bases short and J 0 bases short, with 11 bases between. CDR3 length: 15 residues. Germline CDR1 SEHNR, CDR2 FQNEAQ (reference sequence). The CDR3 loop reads CASSLGEGTNYGYTF. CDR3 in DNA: TGTGCCAGCAGCTTGGGGGAGGGGACTAACTATGGCTACACCTTC.

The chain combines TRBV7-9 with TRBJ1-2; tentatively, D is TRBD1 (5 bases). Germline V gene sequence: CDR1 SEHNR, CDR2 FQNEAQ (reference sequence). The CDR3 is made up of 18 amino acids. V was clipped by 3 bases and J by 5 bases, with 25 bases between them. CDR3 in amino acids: CASSFRRSPGRPSYGYTF. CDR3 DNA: TGTGCCAGCAGCTTTCGAAGGTCACCGGGACGACCTTCGTATGGCTACACCTTC.

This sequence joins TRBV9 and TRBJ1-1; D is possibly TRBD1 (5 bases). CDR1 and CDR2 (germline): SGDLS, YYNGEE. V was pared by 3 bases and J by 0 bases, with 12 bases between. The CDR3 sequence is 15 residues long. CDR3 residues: CASSAGAGMNTEAFF. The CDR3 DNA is TGTGCCAGCAGCGCCGGCGCAGGGATGAACACTGAAGCTTTCTTT.

This CDR3 reads CATSRVRGGYFNEQFF. In nucleotides, the CDR3 is TGTGCCACCAGCAGAGTTAGGGGGGGATACTTCAATGAGCAGTTCTTC. The rearrangement links TRBV15 to TRBJ2-1; maybe TRBD2 (7 bases). The V end lost 1 base, the J end lost 6 bases, and 16 bases lay between the germline ends. The CDR3 loop spans 16 amino acids. The germline gives CDR1 LNHNV, CDR2 YYDKDF (reference sequence).

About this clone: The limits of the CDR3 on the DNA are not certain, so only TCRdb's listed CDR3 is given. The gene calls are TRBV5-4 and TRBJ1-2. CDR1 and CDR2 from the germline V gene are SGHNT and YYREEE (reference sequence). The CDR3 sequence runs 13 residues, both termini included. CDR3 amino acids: CASSLSAWGDGAF.

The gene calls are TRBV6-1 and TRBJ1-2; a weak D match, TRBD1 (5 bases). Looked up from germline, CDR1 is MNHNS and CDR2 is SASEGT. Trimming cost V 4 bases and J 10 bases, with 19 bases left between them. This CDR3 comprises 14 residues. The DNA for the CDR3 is TGTGCCAGCAGTGTTCTCCCCAGGGATTCATACTACACCTTC. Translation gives CASSVLPRDSYYTF.

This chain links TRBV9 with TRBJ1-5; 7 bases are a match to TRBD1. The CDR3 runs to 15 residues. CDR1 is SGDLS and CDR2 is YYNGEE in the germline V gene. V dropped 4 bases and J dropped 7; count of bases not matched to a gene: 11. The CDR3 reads CASSSTGTVAQPQHF. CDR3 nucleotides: TGTGCCAGCAGCTCTACCGGGACAGTAGCCCAGCCCCAGCATTTT.

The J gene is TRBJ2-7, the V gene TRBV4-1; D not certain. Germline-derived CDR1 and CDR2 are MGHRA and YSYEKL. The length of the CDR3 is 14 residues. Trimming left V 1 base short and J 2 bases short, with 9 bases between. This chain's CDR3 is CASSQGPRTYEQYF. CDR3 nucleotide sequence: TGCGCCAGCAGCCAAGGCCCAAGGACCTACGAGCAGTACTTC.